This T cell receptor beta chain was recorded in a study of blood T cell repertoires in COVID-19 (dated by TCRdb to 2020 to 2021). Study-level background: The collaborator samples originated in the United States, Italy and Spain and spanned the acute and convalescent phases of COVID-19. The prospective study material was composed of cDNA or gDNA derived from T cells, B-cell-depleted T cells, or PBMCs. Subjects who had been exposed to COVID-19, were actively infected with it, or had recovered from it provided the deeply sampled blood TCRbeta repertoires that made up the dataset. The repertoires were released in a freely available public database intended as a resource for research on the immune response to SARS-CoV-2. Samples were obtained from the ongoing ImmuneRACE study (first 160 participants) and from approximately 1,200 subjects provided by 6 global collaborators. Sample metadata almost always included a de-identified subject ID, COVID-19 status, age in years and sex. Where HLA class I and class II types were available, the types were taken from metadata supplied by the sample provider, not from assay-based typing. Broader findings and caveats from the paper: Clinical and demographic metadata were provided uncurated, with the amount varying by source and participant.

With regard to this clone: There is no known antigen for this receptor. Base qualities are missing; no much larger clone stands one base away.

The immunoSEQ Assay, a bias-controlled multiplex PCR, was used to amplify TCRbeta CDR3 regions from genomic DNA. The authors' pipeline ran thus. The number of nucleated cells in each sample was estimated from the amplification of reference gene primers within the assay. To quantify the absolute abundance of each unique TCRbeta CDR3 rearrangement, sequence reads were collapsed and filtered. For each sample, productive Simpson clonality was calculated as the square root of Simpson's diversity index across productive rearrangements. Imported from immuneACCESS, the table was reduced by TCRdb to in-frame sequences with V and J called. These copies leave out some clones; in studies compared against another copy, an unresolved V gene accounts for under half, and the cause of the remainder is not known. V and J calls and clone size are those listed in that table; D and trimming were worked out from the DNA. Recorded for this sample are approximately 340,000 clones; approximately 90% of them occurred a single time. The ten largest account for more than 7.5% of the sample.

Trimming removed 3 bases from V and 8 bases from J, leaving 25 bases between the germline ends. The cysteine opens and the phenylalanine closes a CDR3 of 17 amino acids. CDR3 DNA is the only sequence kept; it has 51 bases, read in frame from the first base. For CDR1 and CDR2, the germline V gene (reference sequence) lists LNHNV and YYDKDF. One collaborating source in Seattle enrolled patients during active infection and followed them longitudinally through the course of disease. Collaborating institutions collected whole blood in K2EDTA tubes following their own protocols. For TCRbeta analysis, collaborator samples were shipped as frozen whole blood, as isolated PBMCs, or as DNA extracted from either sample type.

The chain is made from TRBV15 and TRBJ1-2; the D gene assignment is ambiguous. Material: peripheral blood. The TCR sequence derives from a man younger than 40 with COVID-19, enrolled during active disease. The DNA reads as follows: TGTGCCACCAGCAGTGACCCCCCATTAGAGGGTTGGGAAGGCTACACCTTC. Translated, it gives CATSSDPPLEGWEGYTF.